This T cell receptor (beta chain) was captured by sequencing in a study of T cells in Graves' hyperthyroidism and ophthalmopathy (dated 2019 in TCRdb). Background for the entire study: Peripheral blood was collected at initial diagnosis, before any treatment. A discovery cohort of about a hundred patients, approximately 44 with Graves' ophthalmopathy and more than 55 with stable Graves' hyperthyroidism, was used to find distinguishing TCR V-J signatures. Whether ophthalmopathy could be predicted prospectively was tested in an independent validation cohort made up of under 20 hyperthyroidism patients plus 17 patients who later progressed to ophthalmopathy. The 90 to 100 discovery patients were randomly split 7:3 into training and test sets. The study also compared thyroid tissue and blood T-cell repertoires from a handful of Graves' hyperthyroidism patients. Once sampling was done, hyperthyroidism patients were given methimazole at a starting dose of 30 mg daily, whereas ophthalmopathy patients were given high-dose intravenous methylprednisolone. According to the paper, TCR Vbeta CDR3 sequencing was carried out on over 130 peripheral blood samples, which came from 40 to 45 ophthalmopathy, 75 or so hyperthyroidism and roughly 17 progressor patients.

The CDR3 sequence holds 16 residues, the cysteine and phenylalanine included. CDR3 DNA only is kept here, 48 bases in frame from base 1. For this chain, trimming is 6 bases at the V end and 2 bases at the J end, and the number of junction bases without a gene match is 3. Sequences MNHNS (CDR1) and SASEGT (CDR2) are obtained from the germline V gene. The TCR beta CDR3 regions were amplified from RNA transcripts. A first-round RT-PCR of the TCR CDR3 used the HTBI primer set with the Qiagen OneStep RT-PCR kit. The libraries were constructed in a second round of multiplex PCR and then size-selected and purified. Sequencing of the libraries was done on an Illumina HiSeq2000 using paired-end 100 bp reads. In the source study's methods: SOAPnuke was used to process the raw data, throwing out any read that contained adapters or uncalled bases, had a mean Phred below 15, or lacked an exact constant-primer or identifier match. High-quality paired reads were merged with COPE v1.2.5, and unique nucleotide sequences were defined as clonotypes. MiTCR v1.1 was used to align the clonotypes against IMGT TRBV, TRBD and TRBJ reference segments. Analysis was restricted to V-J combinations with a frequency above 0.0001, which covered 98% to 99.2% of repertoires. The TCS score was defined as the ratio of F50 (clonal expansion) to E x V (chaos), calculated using BLOSUM62-based TCRdist between CDR3 peptides within each V-J. Welch's t-statistics and random forest reduced roughly 530 V-J features to 13, which were used in a naive Bayes classifier (R e1071). The public sequencing data were trimmed at Q25 with fastp and processed into clonotypes with MiXCR by TCRdb, which kept only in-frame beta chains. Each CDR3 protein gets just one entry, which takes the most common genes and DNA from the rows behind it. The V and J calls and clone size come from TCRdb's table, not from the authors' own analysis. A total of around 600,000 distinct CDR3 sequences appear in this sample, approximately 16% of them only once. The top ten clonotypes cover more than 3% of the sample.

Summary of the overall study and its limitations: Most expanded thyroid clonotypes (frequency above 0.001) were also detected in blood, suggesting blood repertoires may reflect thyroid immune responses. No statistical method was used to set the sample size in advance, and investigators knew the group allocation. A 13 V-J signature model separated ophthalmopathy from stable hyperthyroidism, with roughly 88% sensitivity and about 81% specificity in cross-validation and 80%/75% in testing. In validation, the model predicted progression to ophthalmopathy a median of 6.5 months before onset, with about 70% sensitivity and roughly 72% specificity.

Details on this clonotype: Its antigen is still unknown. No clone much larger than this one lies a single base away; base qualities are absent.

In the ophthalmopathy patients, disease was moderately to severely active, with a Clinical Activity Score of 3 or more, a NOSPECS grade of 4 or more, and a duration of less than 3 months. Patients with uncontrolled infections, other autoimmune diseases, pregnancy or lactation were excluded. Diagnoses were based on clinical symptoms, serum thyroxine and TRAb, thyroid ultrasound and orbital computed tomography. PBMCs were separated from approximately 9.9 ml of fresh peripheral blood using Ficoll-Paque density gradient centrifugation. Trizol reagent was used to extract total RNA, and RNA quality was then checked on an Agilent 2100 Bioanalyzer.

The sequence links TRBV6-1 to TRBJ2-2, and 13 junctional nucleotides match TRBD2. This receptor was taken from a woman aged 40 to 50 with Graves' ophthalmopathy. The material sequenced was blood. DNA sequence: TGTGCCAGCAGCGGGACTAGCGGGGTCAACACCGGGGAGCTGTTTTTT. Translated, this gives CASSGTSGVNTGELFF.